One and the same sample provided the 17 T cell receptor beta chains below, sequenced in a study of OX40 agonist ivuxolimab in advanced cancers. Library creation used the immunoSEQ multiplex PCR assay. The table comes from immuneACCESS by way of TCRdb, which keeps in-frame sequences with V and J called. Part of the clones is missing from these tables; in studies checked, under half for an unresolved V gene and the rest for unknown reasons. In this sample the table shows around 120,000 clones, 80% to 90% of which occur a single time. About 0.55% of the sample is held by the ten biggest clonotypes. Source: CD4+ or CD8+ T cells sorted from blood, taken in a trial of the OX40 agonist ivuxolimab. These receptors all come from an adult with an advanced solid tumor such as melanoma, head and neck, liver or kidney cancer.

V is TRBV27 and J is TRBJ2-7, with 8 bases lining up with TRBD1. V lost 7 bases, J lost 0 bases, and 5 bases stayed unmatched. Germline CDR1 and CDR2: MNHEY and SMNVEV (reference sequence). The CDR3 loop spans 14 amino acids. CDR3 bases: TGTGCCAGCATGACAGGGGTAAGCTCCTACGAGCAGTACTTC. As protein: CASMTGVSSYEQYF.

The CDR3: CASSIALPDLYEQYF. CDR3 in DNA: TGTGCCAGTAGTATAGCCCTACCGGACCTCTACGAGCAGTACTTC. The chain is built from TRBV19 and TRBJ2-7; D is unresolved. Trimming pared 1 base from V and 3 bases from J, leaving 13 bases between. CDR3 size: 15 residues. The germline V gene encodes CDR1 LNHDA and CDR2 SQIVND (reference sequence). Together with reference TRBV19 and TRBJ2-7, the CDR3 gives the full variable domain: DGGITQSPKYLFRKEGQNVTLSCEQNLNHDAMYWYRQDPGQGLRLIYYSQIVNDFQKGDIAEGYSVSREKKESFPLTVTSAQKNPTAFYLCASSIALPDLYEQYFGPGTRLTVT.

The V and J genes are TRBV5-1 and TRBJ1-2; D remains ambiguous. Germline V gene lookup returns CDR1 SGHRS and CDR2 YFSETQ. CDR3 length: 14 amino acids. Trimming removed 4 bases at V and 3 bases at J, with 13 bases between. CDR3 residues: CASSRRADDYGYTF. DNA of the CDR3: TGCGCCAGCAGCCGACGGGCGGACGACTATGGCTACACCTTC.

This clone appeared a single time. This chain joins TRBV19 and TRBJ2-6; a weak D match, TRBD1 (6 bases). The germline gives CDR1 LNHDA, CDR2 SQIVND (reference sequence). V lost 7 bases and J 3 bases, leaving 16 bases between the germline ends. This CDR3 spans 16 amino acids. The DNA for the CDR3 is TGTGCCAGTAAATCAGGGGCTGTGAGTGGGGCCAACGTCCTGACTTTC. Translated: CASKSGAVSGANVLTF.

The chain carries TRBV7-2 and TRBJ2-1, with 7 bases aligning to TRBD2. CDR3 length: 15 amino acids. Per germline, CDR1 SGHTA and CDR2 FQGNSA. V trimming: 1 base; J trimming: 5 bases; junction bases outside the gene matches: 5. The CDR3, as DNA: TGTGCCAGCAGCTTAGGGAGCGGGGTCCACAATGAGCAGTTCTTC. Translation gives CASSLGSGVHNEQFF.

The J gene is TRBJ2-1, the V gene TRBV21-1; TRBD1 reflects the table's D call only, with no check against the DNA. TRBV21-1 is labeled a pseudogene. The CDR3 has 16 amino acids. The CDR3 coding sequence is TGTGCCAGCAGCATCCTCGACAGGGGGCGTCACAATGAGCAGTTCTTC. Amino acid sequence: CASSILDRGRHNEQFF.

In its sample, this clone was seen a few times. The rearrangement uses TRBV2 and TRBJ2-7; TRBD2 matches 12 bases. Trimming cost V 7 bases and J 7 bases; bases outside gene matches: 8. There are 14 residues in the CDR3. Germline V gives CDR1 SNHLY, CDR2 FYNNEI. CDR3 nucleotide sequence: TGTGCCAGCATAAAGACTAGCGGGGGCGGGGAGCAGTACTTC. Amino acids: CASIKTSGGGEQYF.

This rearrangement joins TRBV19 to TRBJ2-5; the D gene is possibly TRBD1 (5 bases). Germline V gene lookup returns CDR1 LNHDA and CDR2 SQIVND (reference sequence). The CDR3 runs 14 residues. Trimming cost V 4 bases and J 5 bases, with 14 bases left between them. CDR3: CASSTSGMRETQYF. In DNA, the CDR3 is TGTGCCAGTAGTACATCAGGGATGCGGGAGACCCAGTACTTC.

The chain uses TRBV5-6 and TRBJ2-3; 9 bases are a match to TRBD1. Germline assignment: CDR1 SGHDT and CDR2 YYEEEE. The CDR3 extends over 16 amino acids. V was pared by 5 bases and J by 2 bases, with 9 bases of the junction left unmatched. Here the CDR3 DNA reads TGTGCCAGCAGAACCTCCGGGACAGGGTTCACAGATACGCAGTATTTT. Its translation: CASRTSGTGFTDTQYF.

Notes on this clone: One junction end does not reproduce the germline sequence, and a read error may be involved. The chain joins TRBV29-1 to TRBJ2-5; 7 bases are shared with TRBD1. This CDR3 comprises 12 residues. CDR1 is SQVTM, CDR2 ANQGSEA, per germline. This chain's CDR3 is CSAGQAQGTQYF. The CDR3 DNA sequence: TGCAGCGCCGGACAGGCCCAAGGGACCCAGTACTTC.

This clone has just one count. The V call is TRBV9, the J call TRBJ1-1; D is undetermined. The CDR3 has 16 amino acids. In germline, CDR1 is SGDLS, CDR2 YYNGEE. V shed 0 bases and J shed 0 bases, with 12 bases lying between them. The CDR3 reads CASSVEGVGVNTEAFF. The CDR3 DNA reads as TGTGCCAGCAGCGTAGAGGGTGTCGGGGTGAACACTGAAGCTTTCTTT.

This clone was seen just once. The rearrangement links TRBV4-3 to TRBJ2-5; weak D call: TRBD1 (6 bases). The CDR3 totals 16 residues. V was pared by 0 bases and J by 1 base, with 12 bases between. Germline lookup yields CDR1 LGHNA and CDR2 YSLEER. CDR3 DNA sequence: TGCGCCAGCAGCCAAGATATCAGGGGACGCCAAGAGACCCAGTACTTC. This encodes CASSQDIRGRQETQYF.

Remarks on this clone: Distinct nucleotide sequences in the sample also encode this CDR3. This chain's CDR3 is CASSLDGTGELFF. The CDR3 nucleotides are TGTGCCAGCAGCTTGGACGGGACCGGGGAGCTGTTTTTT. This chain joins TRBV5-4 and TRBJ2-2; D gene uncertain. CDR1 and CDR2 (germline): SGHNT, YYREEE (reference sequence). V lost 0 bases to trimming and J lost 5 bases, with 5 bases between them. The CDR3 length is 13 residues.

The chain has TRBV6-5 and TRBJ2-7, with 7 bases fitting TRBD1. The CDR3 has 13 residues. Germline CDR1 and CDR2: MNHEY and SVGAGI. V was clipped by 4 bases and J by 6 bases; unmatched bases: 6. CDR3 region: CASSSGTASEQYF. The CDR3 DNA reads TGTGCCAGCAGTTCTGGGACAGCCTCCGAGCAGTACTTC.

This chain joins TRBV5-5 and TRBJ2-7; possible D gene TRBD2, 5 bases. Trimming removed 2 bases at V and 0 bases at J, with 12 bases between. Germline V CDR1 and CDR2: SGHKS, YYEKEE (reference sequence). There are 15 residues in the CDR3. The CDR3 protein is CASSFGRLISYEQYF. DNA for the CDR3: TGTGCCAGCAGCTTCGGCAGACTAATCTCCTACGAGCAGTACTTC. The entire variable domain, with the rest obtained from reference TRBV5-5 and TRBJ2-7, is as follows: DAGVTQSPTHLIKTRGQQVTLRCSPISGHKSVSWYQQVLGQGPQFIFQYYEKEERGRGNFPDRFSARQFPNYSSELNVNALLLGDSALYLCASSFGRLISYEQYFGPGTRLTVT.

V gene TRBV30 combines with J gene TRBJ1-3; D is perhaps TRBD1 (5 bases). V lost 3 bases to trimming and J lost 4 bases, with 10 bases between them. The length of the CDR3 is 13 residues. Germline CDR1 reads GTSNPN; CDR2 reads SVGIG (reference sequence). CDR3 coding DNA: TGTGCCTGGAGCCCGGGACGGGGAAACACCATATATTTT. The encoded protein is CAWSPGRGNTIYF.

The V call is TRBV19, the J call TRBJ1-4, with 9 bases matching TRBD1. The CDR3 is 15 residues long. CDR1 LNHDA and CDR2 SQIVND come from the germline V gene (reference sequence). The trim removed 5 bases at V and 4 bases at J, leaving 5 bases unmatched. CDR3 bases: TGTGCCAGTAGTTCAGGACAGGGGAATAATGAAAAACTGTTTTTT. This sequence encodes CASSSGQGNNEKLFF. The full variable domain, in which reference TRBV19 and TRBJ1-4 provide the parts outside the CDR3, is DGGITQSPKYLFRKEGQNVTLSCEQNLNHDAMYWYRQDPGQGLRLIYYSQIVNDFQKGDIAEGYSVSREKKESFPLTVTSAQKNPTAFYLCASSSGQGNNEKLFFGSGTQLSVL.